A selection of T cell receptor beta chains follows, all from one sample in a study of OX40 agonist ivuxolimab in advanced cancers. Here immunoSEQ multiplex PCR was the method, and the copy in TCRdb shows in-frame clones only, minus some. The table includes roughly 32,000 clones, roughly 79% detected once. The sample was CD4+ or CD8+ T cells sorted from blood, taken in a trial of the OX40 agonist ivuxolimab. All receptors derive from an adult with an advanced solid tumor such as melanoma, head and neck, liver or kidney cancer. Each CDR3 is given with its conserved first and last residue. The D gene is left open where the match is weak. Size values are once, few and many counts, or a class for expanded clones, and some rows have none.

>.|TRBV10-3|.|TRBJ2-3|13
CAIGGVSADTQYF
TGTGCCATCGGAGGGGTTAGCGCAGATACGCAGTATTTT
>.|TRBV14|.|TRBJ2-1|14
CASSQAGIYNEQFF
TGTGCCAGCAGCCAAGCGGGAATCTACAATGAGCAGTTCTTC
>.|TRBV12-5|.|TRBJ2-2|14
CARLAARGTGELFF
TGTGCTAGGTTGGCGGCGAGGGGGACCGGGGAGCTGTTTTTT
>.|TRBV19|.|TRBJ1-6|13
CASSIAENSPLHF
TGTGCCAGTAGTATAGCAGAAAATTCACCCCTCCACTTT
>.|TRBV5-4|TRBD1|TRBJ2-7|14
CASSLVDREYEQYF
TGTGCCAGCAGCTTGGTGGACAGGGAGTACGAGCAGTACTTC
>.|TRBV5-5|TRBD1|TRBJ2-5|13
CASSADRGETQYF
TGTGCCAGCAGCGCCGACAGGGGAGAGACCCAGTACTTC
>.|TRBV4-2|TRBD1|TRBJ1-2|16
CASSPNAGTGNYGYTF
TGTGCCAGCAGCCCAAACGCCGGGACAGGGAACTATGGCTACACCTTC
>.|TRBV6-1|.|TRBJ1-4|16
CASSEARDWRGEKLFF
TGTGCCAGCAGTGAAGCACGGGACTGGCGGGGTGAAAAACTGTTTTTT
>medium-sized|TRBV23-1|.|TRBJ2-2|12
CASGLNTGELFF
TGCGCCAGCGGACTGAACACCGGGGAGCTGTTTTTT
>.|TRBV19|TRBD1|TRBJ1-2|12
CASRTGTYGYTF
TGTGCCAGTCGGACAGGGACCTATGGCTACACCTTC
>medium-sized|TRBV4-1|.|TRBJ1-2|12
CASSHRTEGYTF
TGCGCCAGCAGCCATCGGACGGAGGGCTACACCTTC
>.|TRBV15|.|TRBJ1-3|14
CATSRGVSGNTIYF
TGTGCCACCAGCAGAGGGGTCTCTGGAAACACCATATATTTT
>.|TRBV5-8|.|TRBJ2-1|14
CASSSGHLYNEQFF
TGTGCCAGCAGCTCGGGACACCTCTACAATGAGCAGTTCTTC
>once|TRBV5-1|.|TRBJ2-2|15
CASSRGNTNTGELFF
TGCGCCAGCTCGAGGGGGAACACGAACACCGGGGAGCTGTTTTTT
>.|TRBV7-7|.|TRBJ2-1|13
CASSLGTYNEQFF
TGTGCCAGCAGCTTAGGGACTTACAATGAGCAGTTCTTC
>few|TRBV7-9|.|TRBJ2-3|16
CASSLGRDWQTDTQYF
TGTGCCAGCAGCTTAGGCCGGGACTGGCAAACAGATACGCAGTATTTT
>.|TRBV30|TRBD1|TRBJ2-7|12
CAWEPGQGEQYF
TGTGCCTGGGAGCCGGGACAGGGCGAGCAGTACTTC
>.|TRBV9|.|TRBJ1-2|13
CASSADRNYGYTF
TGTGCCAGCAGCGCCGACAGGAACTATGGCTACACCTTC
>.|TRBV19|.|TRBJ1-2|13
CASSRDKAYGYTF
TGTGCCAGTAGTAGGGACAAGGCCTATGGCTACACCTTC
>.|TRBV7-8|.|TRBJ1-1|15
CASSLIRGMNTEAFF
TGTGCCAGCAGCTTGATAAGAGGGATGAACACTGAAGCCTTCTTT
>.|TRBV29-1|.|TRBJ2-7|14
CSVEAQGGSYEQYF
TGCAGCGTTGAGGCACAGGGAGGTTCCTACGAGCAGTACTTC
>.|TRBV5-5|.|TRBJ2-2|15
CASSLVPPNTGELFF
TGTGCCAGCAGCTTGGTTCCTCCGAACACCGGGGAGCTGTTTTTT
>.|TRBV28|TRBD2|TRBJ2-7|14
CASRPTSGAYEQYF
TGTGCCAGCAGGCCAACTAGCGGGGCCTACGAGCAGTACTTC
>.|TRBV6-1|TRBD2|TRBJ2-2|14
CASRGTSRTGELFF
TGTGCCAGCAGGGGGACTAGCAGGACCGGGGAGCTGTTTTTT
>.|TRBV28|TRBD2|TRBJ2-1|15
CASTRLAGGVNEQFF
TGTGCCAGCACCCGACTAGCGGGAGGCGTCAATGAGCAGTTCTTC
>.|TRBV7-9|.|TRBJ2-7|14
CASSLASTTGEQYF
TGTGCCAGCAGCTTAGCGTCGACTACGGGCGAGCAGTACTTC
>.|TRBV4-1|.|TRBJ2-5|14
CASSYAGNQETQYF
TGCGCCAGCAGCTACGCCGGGAACCAAGAGACCCAGTACTTC
>.|TRBV7-2|.|TRBJ1-2|11
CASSLVRGYTF
TGTGCCAGCAGCTTAGTGAGGGGCTACACCTTC
>.|TRBV7-3|.|TRBJ1-4|13
CASSSQVVGKLFF
TGTGCCAGCAGCTCCCAGGTAGTTGGAAAACTGTTTTTT
>.|TRBV7-2|TRBD1|TRBJ1-2|13
CASSRQGTEGYTF
TGTGCCAGCAGCCGACAGGGGACGGAGGGCTACACCTTC
>.|TRBV30|.|TRBJ2-1|13
CAWSGLGGNEQFF
TGTGCCTGGAGTGGACTGGGGGGAAATGAGCAGTTCTTC
>once|TRBV10-2|TRBD1|TRBJ1-2|16
CASSETGTGVNYGYTF
TGCGCCAGCAGTGAGACCGGGACAGGGGTAAACTATGGCTACACCTTC
>.|TRBV4-3|TRBD2|TRBJ2-7|16
CASSQDSGSLSYEQYF
TGCGCCAGCAGCCAAGATAGCGGGAGTCTCTCCTACGAGCAGTACTTC
>.|TRBV30|TRBD1|TRBJ2-1|17
CAWRVGAAGGLYNEQFF
TGTGCCTGGAGAGTTGGGGCAGCAGGGGGCCTCTACAATGAGCAGTTCTTC
>few|TRBV7-8|TRBD1|TRBJ2-2|14
CASGVTGGTGELFF
TGTGCCAGCGGGGTCACAGGGGGCACCGGGGAGCTGTTTTTT
>once|TRBV7-2|TRBD1|TRBJ2-1|15
CASSLYGTGINEQFF
TGTGCCAGCAGCTTATACGGGACAGGGATTAATGAGCAGTTCTTC
>.|TRBV19|TRBD2|TRBJ2-1|15
CASSKGTSVAVEQFF
TGTGCCAGTAGTAAAGGGACTAGCGTGGCGGTTGAGCAGTTCTTC
>few|TRBV5-4|.|TRBJ1-2|13
CASSPRSGYGYTF
TGTGCCAGCAGCCCTCGTTCGGGCTATGGCTACACCTTC
>.|TRBV5-5|.|TRBJ2-7|14
CASSRGGSSYEQYF
TGTGCCAGCAGCCGAGGAGGGAGCTCCTACGAGCAGTACTTC
>.|TRBV7-7|TRBD2|TRBJ2-1|15
CASSPGTSLVDEQFF
TGTGCTAGCAGCCCGGGGACTAGCCTCGTCGATGAGCAGTTCTTC
>.|TRBV5-5|.|TRBJ2-3|12
CASRASTDTQYF
TGTGCCAGCAGGGCTAGCACAGATACGCAGTATTTT
>.|TRBV5-5|TRBD1|TRBJ1-2|13
CASSQTGDYGYTF
TGTGCCAGCAGCCAGACAGGGGACTATGGCTACACCTTC
>.|TRBV30|TRBD1|TRBJ1-5|14
CAWSGGQWGQPQHF
TGTGCCTGGAGTGGGGGACAGTGGGGTCAGCCCCAGCATTTT
>.|TRBV6-4|TRBD2|TRBJ2-7|15
CASSESSGAPYEQYF
TGTGCCAGCAGTGAAAGTAGCGGGGCTCCCTACGAGCAGTACTTC
>.|TRBV7-9|TRBD1|TRBJ2-5|11
CASSLGQGWDF
TGTGCCAGCAGCTTAGGACAGGGATGGGACTTC
>.|TRBV4-2|.|TRBJ1-2|14
CASSQDNGIYGYTF
TGTGCCAGCAGCCAAGATAACGGGATCTATGGCTACACCTTC
>once|TRBV28|TRBD2|TRBJ2-1|15
CASSSGGISYNEQFF
TGTGCCAGCAGTTCGGGGGGGATCTCCTACAATGAGCAGTTCTTC
>few|TRBV5-6|TRBD1|TRBJ1-2|16
CASSRSLDRGQGGYTF
TGTGCCAGCAGCCGCAGCCTCGACAGGGGGCAGGGTGGCTACACCTTC
>.|TRBV28|.|TRBJ2-1|12
CASSSRTYEQFF
TGTGCCAGCAGCTCCCGGACCTATGAGCAGTTCTTC
>.|TRBV19|.|TRBJ2-5|13
CASSRGQPGTQYF
TGTGCCAGTAGTCGAGGACAGCCCGGGACCCAGTACTTC